This T cell receptor (beta chain) derives from a study of graft-versus-host responses after intestinal transplantation. Only in-frame clones appear in the TCRdb table, and some are missing; sequencing was by immunoSEQ multiplex PCR. The top ten clones hold approximately 5.5% of a sample with tens of thousands of clones, 80% to 95% of them seen once. Trimming removed 2 bases from V and 2 bases from J, with 5 bases in between. The CDR3 has 13 residues. Germline loops: CDR1 MNHEY, CDR2 SVGAGI. Worth noting for this clone: Its antigen is not identified.

Specimen: unstimulated CD8+ T cells sorted from spleen or lymph node cells, collected before intestinal transplant. This sequence was found in a human donor who received an intestinal transplant. The chain links TRBV6-5 to TRBJ2-3, with no clear D. The CDR3 DNA sequence: TGTGCCAGCAGTTACGAGTCCACAGATACGCAGTATTTT. The encoded protein is CASSYESTDTQYF.